This T cell receptor beta chain was captured by sequencing in a study of post-analysis software for immune sequencing data. Whole-study context: The disease courses covered relapsing-remitting, secondary progressive and progressive-relapsing multiple sclerosis. Study-level results: F-measure co-clustering was strong for batch-matched samples. Multiple sclerosis was associated with a significant reduction in normalized Chao1 diversity relative to controls. Elevated frequency relative to controls characterized four to six TRBV segments in patients, TRBV5-6, TRBV5-1 and TRBV20-1 among them.

TCR beta cDNA libraries had unique molecular identifiers. With about 0.95 to 11 million T cells as the source, 500,000 to 650,000 cDNA molecules resulted. From the PCR reads, TCRdb called clonotypes with MiXCR, one entry per CDR3 protein. The sample records roughly 700,000 distinct CDR3 sequences, about 27% being singletons. Trimming left V 5 bases short and J 7 bases short, with 20 bases between. The CDR3 totals 15 residues. From germline, CDR1 is LGHNA and CDR2 YNFKEQ. This clonotype came up a few times. Its target is not known. The chain links TRBV4-2 to TRBJ1-1; no definite D call. The TCR sequence derives from a girl under 18 with multiple sclerosis. The sample taken for sequencing was blood. In DNA, the CDR3 is TGTGCCAGCAGCTCGGCCTCGGGCGAGTTGAGTGAAGCTTTCTTT. It encodes CASSSASGELSEAFF.